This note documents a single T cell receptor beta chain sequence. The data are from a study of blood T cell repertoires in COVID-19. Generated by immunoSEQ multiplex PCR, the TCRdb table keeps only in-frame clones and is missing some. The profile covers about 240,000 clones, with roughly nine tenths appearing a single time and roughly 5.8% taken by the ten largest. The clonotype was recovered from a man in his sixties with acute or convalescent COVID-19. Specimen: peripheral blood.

The CDR3, as DNA: TGTGCCAGCAACTCCGAGGCCGGGGAGCTGTTTTTT. Protein: CASNSEAGELFF. The chain recombines TRBV6-5 with TRBJ2-2; the D is unclear. The length of the CDR3 is 12 residues. The ends were cut back, 7 bases at V and 6 bases at J, with 9 bases in the middle. CDR1 and CDR2 (germline): MNHEY, SVGAGI.